Shown below are 2 T cell receptor beta chains from a single sample sequenced in a study of T cell repertoires in cytomegalovirus infection. Antigens of these TCRs are unknown. Using its own MiXCR run on the reads, TCRdb lists one record per CDR3 protein. The table shows around 750,000 distinct CDR3 sequences, with roughly 33% occurring only once. Sequencing used cultured CD8+ T cells from PBMCs, obtained from culture after CMV antigen stimulation. These receptor sequences come from a human donor in good health (CMV status not recorded). Some clones in this sample may be carry-over from other donors' samples.

This clonotype has more than one count but fewer than ten. The rearrangement joins TRBV11-2 to TRBJ2-7, with D possibly matching TRBD2 (7 bases). The CDR3 consists of 13 residues. Trimming took 5 bases from V and 6 from J, leaving 14 bases between them. Per germline, CDR1 SGHAT and CDR2 FQNNGV. The CDR3 is CASSPGGLVEQYV. The DNA of the CDR3 is TGTGCCAGCAGCCCCGGGGGGCTTGTCGAGCAGTACGTC.

This clonotype has at least ten counts. The chain links TRBV7-9 to TRBJ1-5; D unclear. Trimming took 4 bases from V and 1 from J, leaving 5 bases between them. The CDR3 extends over 13 amino acids. CDR1 and CDR2 from the germline V gene are SEHNR and FQNEAQ (reference sequence). In DNA, the CDR3 is TGTGCCAGCAGCTACGAGAGCAATCAGCCCCAGCATTTT. Amino acid sequence: CASSYESNQPQHF.